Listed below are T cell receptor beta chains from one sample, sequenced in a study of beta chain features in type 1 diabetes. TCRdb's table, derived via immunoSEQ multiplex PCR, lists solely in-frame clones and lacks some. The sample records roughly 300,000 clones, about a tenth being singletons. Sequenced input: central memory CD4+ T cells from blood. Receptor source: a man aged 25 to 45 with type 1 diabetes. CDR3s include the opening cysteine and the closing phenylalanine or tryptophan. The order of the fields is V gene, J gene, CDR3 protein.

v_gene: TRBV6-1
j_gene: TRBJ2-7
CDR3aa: CASSVTRTEQYF

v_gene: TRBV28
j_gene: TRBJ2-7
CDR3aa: CASSPAGTGYEQYF

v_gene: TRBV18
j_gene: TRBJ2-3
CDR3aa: CASSPSRGTDTQYF

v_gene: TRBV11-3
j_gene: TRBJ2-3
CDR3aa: CASSPIGGARDTQYF

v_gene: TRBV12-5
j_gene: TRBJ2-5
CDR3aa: CASGLFPNRETQYF

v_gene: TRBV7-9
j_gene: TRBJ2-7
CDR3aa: CASSLLDRGEQYF

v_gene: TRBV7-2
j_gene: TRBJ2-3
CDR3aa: CASSLEVGTSGVKDTQYF

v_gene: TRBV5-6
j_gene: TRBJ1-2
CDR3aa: CASSLALVNYGYTF

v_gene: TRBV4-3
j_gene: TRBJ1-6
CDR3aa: CASSQDSDRSSPLHF

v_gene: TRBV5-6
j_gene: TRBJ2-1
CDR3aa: CASSYKIGTSSNEQFF

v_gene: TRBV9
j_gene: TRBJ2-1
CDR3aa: CASSARTGHLGNEQFF

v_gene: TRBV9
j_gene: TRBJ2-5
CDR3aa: CASSVDRAPIETQYF

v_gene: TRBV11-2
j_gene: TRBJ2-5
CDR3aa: CASSPMRGGQETQYF

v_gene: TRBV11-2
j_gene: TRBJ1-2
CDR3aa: CASSLATGTGGAGYGYTF

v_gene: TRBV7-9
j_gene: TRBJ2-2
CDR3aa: CASSLDATGELFF

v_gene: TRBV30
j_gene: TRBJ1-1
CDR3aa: CAWSPWGDTEAFF

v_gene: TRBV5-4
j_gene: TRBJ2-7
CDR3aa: CASSWGGQSSYEQYF

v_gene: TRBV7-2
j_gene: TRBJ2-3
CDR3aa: CASSSTRTDTQYF

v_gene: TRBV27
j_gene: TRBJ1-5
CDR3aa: CASSLWANQPQHF

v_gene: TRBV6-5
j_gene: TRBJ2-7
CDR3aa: CASTSGQTYEQYF

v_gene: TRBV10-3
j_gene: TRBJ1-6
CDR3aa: CAISEGGTANSPLHF

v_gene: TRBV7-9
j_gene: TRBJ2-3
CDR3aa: CASRPQGLDTQYF

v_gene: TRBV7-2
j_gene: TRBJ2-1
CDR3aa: CASSWRQGLYNEQFF

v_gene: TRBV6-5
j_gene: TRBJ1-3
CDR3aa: CASSHRDSSGNTIYF

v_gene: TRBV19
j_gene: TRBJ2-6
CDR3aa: CASSITGTGVSGANVLTF